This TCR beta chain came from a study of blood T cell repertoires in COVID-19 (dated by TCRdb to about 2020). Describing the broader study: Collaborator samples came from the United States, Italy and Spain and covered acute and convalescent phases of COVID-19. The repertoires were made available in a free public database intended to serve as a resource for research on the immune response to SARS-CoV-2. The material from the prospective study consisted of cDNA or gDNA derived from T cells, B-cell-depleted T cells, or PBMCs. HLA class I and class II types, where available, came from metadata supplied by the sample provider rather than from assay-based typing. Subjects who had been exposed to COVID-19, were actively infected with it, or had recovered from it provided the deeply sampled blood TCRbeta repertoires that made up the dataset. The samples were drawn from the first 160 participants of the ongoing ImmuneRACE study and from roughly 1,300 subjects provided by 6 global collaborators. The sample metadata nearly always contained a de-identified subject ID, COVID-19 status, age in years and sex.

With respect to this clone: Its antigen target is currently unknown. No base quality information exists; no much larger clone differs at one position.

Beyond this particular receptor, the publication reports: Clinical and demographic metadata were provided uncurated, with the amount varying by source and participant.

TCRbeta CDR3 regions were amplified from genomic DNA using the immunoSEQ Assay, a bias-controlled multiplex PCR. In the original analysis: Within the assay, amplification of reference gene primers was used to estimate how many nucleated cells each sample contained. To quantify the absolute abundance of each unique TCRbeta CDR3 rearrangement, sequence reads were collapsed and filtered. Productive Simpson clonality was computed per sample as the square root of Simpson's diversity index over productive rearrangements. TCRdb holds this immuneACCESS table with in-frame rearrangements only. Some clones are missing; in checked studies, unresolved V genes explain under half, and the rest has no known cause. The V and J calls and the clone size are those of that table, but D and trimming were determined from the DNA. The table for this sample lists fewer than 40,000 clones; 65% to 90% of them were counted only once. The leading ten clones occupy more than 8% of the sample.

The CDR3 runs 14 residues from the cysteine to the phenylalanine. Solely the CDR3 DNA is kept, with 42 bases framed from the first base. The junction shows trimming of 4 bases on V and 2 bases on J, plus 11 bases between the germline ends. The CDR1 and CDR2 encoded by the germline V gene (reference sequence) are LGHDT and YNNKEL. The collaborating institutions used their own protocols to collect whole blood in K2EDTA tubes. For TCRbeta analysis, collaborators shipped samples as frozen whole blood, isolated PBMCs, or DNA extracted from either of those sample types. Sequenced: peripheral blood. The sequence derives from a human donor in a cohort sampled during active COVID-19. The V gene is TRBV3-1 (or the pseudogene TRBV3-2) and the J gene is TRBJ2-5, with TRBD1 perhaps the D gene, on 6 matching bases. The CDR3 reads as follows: CASSPWTAQETQYF. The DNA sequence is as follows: TGTGCCAGCAGCCCCTGGACAGCGCAAGAGACCCAGTACTTC.